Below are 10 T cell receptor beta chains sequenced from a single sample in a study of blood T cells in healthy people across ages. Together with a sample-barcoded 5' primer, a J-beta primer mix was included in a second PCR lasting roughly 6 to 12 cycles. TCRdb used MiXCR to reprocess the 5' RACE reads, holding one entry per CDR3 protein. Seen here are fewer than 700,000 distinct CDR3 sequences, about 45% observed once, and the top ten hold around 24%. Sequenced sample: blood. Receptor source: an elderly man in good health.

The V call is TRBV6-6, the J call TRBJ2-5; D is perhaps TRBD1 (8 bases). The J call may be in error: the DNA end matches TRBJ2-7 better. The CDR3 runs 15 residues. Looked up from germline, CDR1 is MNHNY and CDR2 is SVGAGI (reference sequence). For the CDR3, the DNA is TGTGCCAGCAGTCCAACAGGGGGGGGGTTCTACGAGCAGTACTTC. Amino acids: CASSPTGGGFYEQYF.

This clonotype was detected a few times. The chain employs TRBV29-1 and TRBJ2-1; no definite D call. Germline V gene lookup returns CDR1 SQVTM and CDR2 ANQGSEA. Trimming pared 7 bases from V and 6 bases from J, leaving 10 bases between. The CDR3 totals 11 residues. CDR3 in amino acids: CSGRRSNEQFF. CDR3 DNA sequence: TGCAGCGGGAGACGGAGCAATGAGCAGTTCTTC.

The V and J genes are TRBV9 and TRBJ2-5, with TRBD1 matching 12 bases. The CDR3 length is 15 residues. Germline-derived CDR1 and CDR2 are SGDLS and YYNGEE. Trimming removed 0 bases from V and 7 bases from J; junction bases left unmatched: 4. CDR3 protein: CASSVVGQGAATQYF. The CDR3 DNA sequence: TGTGCCAGCAGCGTAGTGGGACAGGGGGCTGCGACCCAGTACTTC. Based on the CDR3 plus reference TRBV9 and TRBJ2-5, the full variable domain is DSGVTQTPKHLITATGQRVTLRCSPRSGDLSVYWYQQSLDQGLQFLIQYYNGEERAKGNILERFSAQQFPDLHSELNLSSLELGDSALYFCASSVVGQGAATQYFGPGTRLLVL.

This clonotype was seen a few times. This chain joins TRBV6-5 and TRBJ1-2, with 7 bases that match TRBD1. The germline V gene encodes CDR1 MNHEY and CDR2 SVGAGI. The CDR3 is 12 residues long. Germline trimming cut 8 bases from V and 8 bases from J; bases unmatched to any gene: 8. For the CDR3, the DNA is TGTGCCAGCTCGGGACAGAATCGGGGCTACACCTTC. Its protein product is CASSGQNRGYTF.

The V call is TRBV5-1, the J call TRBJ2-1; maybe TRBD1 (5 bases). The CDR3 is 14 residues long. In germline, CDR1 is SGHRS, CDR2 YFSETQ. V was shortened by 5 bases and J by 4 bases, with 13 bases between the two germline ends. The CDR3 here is CASRVQGKYNEQFF. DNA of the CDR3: TGCGCCAGCAGAGTTCAGGGCAAATACAATGAGCAGTTCTTC.

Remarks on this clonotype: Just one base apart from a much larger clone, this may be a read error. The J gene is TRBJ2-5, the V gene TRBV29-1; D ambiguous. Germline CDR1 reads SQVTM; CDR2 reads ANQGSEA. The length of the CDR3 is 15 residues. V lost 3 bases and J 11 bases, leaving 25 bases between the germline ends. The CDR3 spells CSVDGVVGYMNEQYF. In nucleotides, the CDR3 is TGCAGCGTTGATGGCGTAGTAGGTTACATGAATGAGCAGTACTTC.

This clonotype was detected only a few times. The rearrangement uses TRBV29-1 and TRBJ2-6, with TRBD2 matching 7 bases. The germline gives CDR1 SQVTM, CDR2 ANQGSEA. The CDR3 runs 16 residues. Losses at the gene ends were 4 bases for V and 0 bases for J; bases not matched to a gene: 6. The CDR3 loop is CSVVASGFSGANVLTF. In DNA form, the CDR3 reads TGCAGCGTTGTAGCTAGCGGATTCTCTGGGGCCAACGTCCTGACTTTC.

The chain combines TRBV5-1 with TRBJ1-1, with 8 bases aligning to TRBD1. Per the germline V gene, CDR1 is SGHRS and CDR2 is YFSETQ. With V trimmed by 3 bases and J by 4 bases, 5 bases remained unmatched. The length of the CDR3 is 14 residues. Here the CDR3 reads CASSSTGGSTEAFF. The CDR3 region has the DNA TGCGCCAGCAGCTCCACAGGGGGAAGCACTGAAGCTTTCTTT.

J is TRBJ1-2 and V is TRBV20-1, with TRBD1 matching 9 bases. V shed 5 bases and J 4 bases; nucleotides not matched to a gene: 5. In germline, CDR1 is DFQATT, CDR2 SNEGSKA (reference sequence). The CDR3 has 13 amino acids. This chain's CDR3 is CSAQGQGSYGYTF. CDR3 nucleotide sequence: TGCAGTGCTCAAGGACAGGGGAGCTATGGCTACACCTTC.

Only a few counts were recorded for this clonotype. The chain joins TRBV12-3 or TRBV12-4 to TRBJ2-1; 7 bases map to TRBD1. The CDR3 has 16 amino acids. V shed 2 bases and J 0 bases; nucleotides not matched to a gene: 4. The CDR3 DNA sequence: TGTGCCAGCAGTTTAAGGGGGCCAAGCTCCTACAATGAGCAGTTCTTC. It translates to CASSLRGPSSYNEQFF.